The present T cell receptor (beta chain) was sequenced within a study of ipilimumab plus nivolumab after autologous stem cell transplantation. The germline gives CDR1 SGDLS, CDR2 YYNGEE. V was shortened by 3 bases and J by 7 bases, with 16 bases between the two germline ends. The CDR3 has 15 amino acids. TCRdb keeps only in-frame clones here, not all; method: immunoSEQ multiplex PCR. The repertoire holds some 22,000 clones, 77% seen once, with about a fifth in the top ten. The chain is built from TRBV9 and TRBJ1-4; D remains ambiguous. The source of this sequence is a male donor with diffuse large B-cell lymphoma. The material was PBMCs, obtained in a trial of ipilimumab plus nivolumab as post-transplant consolidation. The CDR3 region has the DNA TGTGCCAGCAGCGCCAGCCCCAACTCCGGTGAAAAACTGTTTTTT. Its translation is CASSASPNSGEKLFF.